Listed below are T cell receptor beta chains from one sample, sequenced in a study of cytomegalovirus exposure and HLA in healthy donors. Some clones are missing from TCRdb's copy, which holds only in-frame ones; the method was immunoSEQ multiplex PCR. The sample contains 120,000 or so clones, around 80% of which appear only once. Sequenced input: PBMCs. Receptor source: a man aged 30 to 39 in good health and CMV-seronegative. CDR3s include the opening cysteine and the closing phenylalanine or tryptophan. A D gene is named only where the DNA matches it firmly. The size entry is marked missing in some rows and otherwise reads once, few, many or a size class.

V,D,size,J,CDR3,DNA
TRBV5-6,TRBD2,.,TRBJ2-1,CASSSVAGAIYNEQFF,TGTGCCAGCAGCTCGGTAGCGGGGGCTATATACAATGAGCAGTTCTTC
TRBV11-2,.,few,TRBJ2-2,CASSLDVANTGELFF,TGTGCCAGCAGCTTAGATGTCGCGAACACCGGGGAGCTGTTTTTT
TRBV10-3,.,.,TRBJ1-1,CAIRPGASNTEAFF,TGTGCCATCCGCCCCGGAGCGTCGAACACTGAAGCTTTCTTT
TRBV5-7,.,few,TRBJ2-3,CASSSTSSSTDTQYF,TGTGCCAGCAGCTCGACGTCTAGTAGCACAGATACGCAGTATTTT
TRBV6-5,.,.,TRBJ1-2,CASTPGGGVYGYTF,TGTGCCAGCACCCCGGGGGGGGGCGTCTATGGCTACACCTTC
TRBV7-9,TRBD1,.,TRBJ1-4,CASSLVKGAGEKLFF,TGTGCCAGCAGCTTAGTGAAGGGGGCTGGTGAAAAACTGTTTTTT
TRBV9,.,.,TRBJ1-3,CASSVATGSSGNTIYF,TGTGCCAGCAGCGTAGCTACAGGAAGCTCTGGAAACACCATATATTTT
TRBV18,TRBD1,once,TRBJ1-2,CASSPYNAEGAYGYTF,TGTGCCAGCTCACCATATAATGCAGAGGGGGCCTATGGCTACACCTTC
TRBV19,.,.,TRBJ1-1,CASTDSLYTEAFF,TGTGCCAGTACAGACAGTCTTTACACTGAAGCTTTCTTT
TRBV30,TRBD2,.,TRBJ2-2,CAWREYSGSVAGELFF,TGTGCCTGGAGAGAATATAGCGGGAGTGTTGCCGGGGAGCTGTTTTTT
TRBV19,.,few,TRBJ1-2,CASSAPGGTNYGYTF,TGTGCCAGTAGTGCTCCCGGGGGGACTAACTATGGCTACACCTTC
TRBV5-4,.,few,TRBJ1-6,CASSIYPGNNSPLHF,TGTGCCAGCAGTATATATCCAGGGAATAATTCACCCCTCCACTTT
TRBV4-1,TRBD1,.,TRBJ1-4,CASSQTGTGNEKLFF,TGCGCCAGCAGCCAAACCGGGACAGGGAACGAAAAACTGTTTTTT
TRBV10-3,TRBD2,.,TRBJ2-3,CAIRVTSGNTQYF,TGTGCCATCAGGGTGACTAGCGGAAATACGCAGTATTTT
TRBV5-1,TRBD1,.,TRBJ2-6,CASSLRTGDSGANVLTF,TGCGCCAGCAGCTTGAGGACAGGCGACTCTGGGGCCAACGTCCTGACTTTC
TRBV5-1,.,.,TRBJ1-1,CASSLRGTENTEAFF,TGCGCCAGCAGCTTGAGGGGGACGGAGAACACTGAAGCTTTCTTT
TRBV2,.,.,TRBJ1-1,CASIGRTLNTEAFF,TGTGCCAGCATTGGCCGGACACTGAACACTGAAGCTTTCTTT
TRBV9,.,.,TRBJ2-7,CASSVTGYDYEQYF,TGTGCCAGCAGCGTTACAGGTTACGACTACGAGCAGTACTTC
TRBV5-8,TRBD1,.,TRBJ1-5,CASSSGTASYSNQPQHF,TGTGCCAGCAGCTCCGGGACAGCAAGTTATAGCAATCAGCCCCAGCATTTT
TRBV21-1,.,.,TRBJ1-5,CASSTGQAGNQPQHF,TGTGCCAGCAGCACAGGACAGGCGGGCAATCAGCCCCAGCATTTT
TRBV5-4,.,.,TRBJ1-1,CASSLPLGATEAFF,TGTGCCAGCAGCTTGCCTCTGGGGGCCACTGAAGCTTTCTTT
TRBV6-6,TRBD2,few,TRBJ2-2,CASRPGTRGAGELFF,TGTGCCAGCAGGCCCGGGACTAGGGGAGCCGGGGAGCTGTTTTTT
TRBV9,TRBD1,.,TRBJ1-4,CASSTGTGNEKLFF,TGTGCCAGCAGCACCGGGACAGGGAATGAAAAACTGTTTTTT
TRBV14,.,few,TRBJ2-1,CASSQDPGGYNEQFF,TGTGCCAGCAGCCAAGATCCCGGGGGCTACAATGAGCAGTTCTTC
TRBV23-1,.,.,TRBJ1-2,CASPQPWGAASVANYGYTF,TGCGCCAGCCCCCAACCCTGGGGCGCCGCCTCCGTCGCAAACTATGGCTACACCTTC
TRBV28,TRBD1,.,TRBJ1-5,CASNYRGLGNQPQHF,TGTGCCAGCAATTACAGGGGTTTAGGCAATCAGCCCCAGCATTTT
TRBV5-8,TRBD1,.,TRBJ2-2,CASSIRQGAAGELFF,TGTGCCAGCAGCATCCGACAGGGCGCGGCCGGGGAGCTGTTTTTT
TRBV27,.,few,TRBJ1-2,CASSLWSGDYGYTF,TGTGCCAGCAGTTTATGGTCCGGGGACTATGGCTACACCTTC
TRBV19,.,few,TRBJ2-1,CASSIGQGPYNEQFF,TGTGCCAGTAGTATAGGCCAGGGCCCCTACAATGAGCAGTTCTTC
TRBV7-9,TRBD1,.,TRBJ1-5,CASGPQGTGDNQPQHF,TGTGCCAGCGGACCCCAAGGTACAGGGGACAATCAGCCCCAGCATTTT
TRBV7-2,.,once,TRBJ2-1,CASSLDRTSYNEQFF,TGTGCCAGCAGCTTAGACAGAACCTCCTACAATGAGCAGTTCTTC
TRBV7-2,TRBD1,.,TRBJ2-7,CASSIQTGQRDEQYF,TGTGCCAGCAGCATACAGACGGGACAGAGAGACGAGCAGTACTTC
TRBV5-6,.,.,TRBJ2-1,CASSFMGRNEQFF,TGTGCCAGCAGCTTCATGGGGCGAAATGAGCAGTTCTTC
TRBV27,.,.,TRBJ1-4,CASRTGEKLFF,TGTGCCAGTCGAACAGGGGAAAAACTGTTTTTT
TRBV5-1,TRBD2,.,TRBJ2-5,CASSFDRGVQETQYF,TGCGCCAGCAGCTTCGACCGGGGGGTCCAAGAGACCCAGTACTTC
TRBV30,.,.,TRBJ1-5,CAWSDRVFGNQPQHF,TGTGCCTGGAGTGACAGGGTTTTTGGGAATCAGCCCCAGCATTTT
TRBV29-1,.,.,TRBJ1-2,CSVVGGVSGDGYTF,TGCAGCGTTGTTGGGGGCGTTAGTGGTGATGGCTACACCTTC
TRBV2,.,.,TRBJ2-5,CASSQQETQYF,TGTGCCAGCTCCCAGCAAGAGACCCAGTACTTC
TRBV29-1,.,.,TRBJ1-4,CSVRSSAGEKLFF,TGCAGCGTACGGTCCAGCGCAGGGGAAAAACTGTTTTTT
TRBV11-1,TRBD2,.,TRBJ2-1,CASSAPSGTSINEQFF,TGTGCCAGCAGCGCCCCCAGTGGGACTAGCATCAATGAGCAGTTCTTC
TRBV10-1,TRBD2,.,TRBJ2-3,CASGGKGLAADTQYF,TGCGCCAGCGGAGGAAAGGGACTAGCTGCAGATACGCAGTATTTT
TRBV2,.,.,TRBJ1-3,CASSEGSHSGNTIYF,TGTGCCAGCAGTGAAGGTAGCCACTCTGGAAACACCATATATTTT
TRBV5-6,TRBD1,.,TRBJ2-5,CASSGGQEIETQYF,TGTGCCAGCAGCGGGGGACAGGAGATAGAGACCCAGTACTTC
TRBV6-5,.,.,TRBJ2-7,CASSYSGVYEQYF,TGTGCCAGCAGTTACTCCGGGGTTTACGAGCAGTACTTC
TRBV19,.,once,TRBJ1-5,CASSMPQGPSFRNQPQHF,TGTGCCAGTAGTATGCCCCAGGGCCCCAGTTTTCGCAATCAGCCCCAGCATTTT
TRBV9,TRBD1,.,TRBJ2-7,CASSGGTGLHEQYF,TGTGCCAGCAGCGGGGGGACAGGGTTGCACGAGCAGTACTTC
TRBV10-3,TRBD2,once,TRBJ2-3,CAISATSGSTDTQYF,TGTGCCATCAGTGCCACTAGCGGTAGCACAGATACGCAGTATTTT
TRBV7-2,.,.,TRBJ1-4,CASSLAQVNEKLFF,TGTGCCAGCAGCCTGGCACAGGTGAATGAAAAACTGTTTTTT
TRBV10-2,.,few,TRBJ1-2,CASSEPGYGYTF,TGCGCCAGCAGTGAGCCAGGGTATGGCTACACCTTC
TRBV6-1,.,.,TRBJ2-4,CASSDPGNIQYF,TGTGCCAGCAGTGACCCCGGGAACATTCAGTACTTC
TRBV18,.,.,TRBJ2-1,CASSPPGQGTYNEQFF,TGTGCCAGCTCACCACCGGGGCAGGGAACCTACAATGAGCAGTTCTTC
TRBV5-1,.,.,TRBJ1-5,CASSPDGGDSYQPQHF,TGCGCCAGCAGCCCAGACGGCGGGGACTCCTATCAGCCCCAGCATTTT
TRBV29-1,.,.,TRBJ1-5,CSVQLQGDSNQPQHF,TGCAGCGTTCAACTACAGGGAGACAGCAATCAGCCCCAGCATTTT